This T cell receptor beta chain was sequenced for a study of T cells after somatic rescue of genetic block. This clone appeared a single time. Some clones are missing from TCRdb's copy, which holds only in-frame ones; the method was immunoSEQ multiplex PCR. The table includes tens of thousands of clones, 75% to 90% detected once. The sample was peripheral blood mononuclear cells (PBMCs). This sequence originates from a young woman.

CDR3 coding DNA: TGTGCCAGCAGTCCCTCCGGTCTTAACACTGAAGCTTTCTTT. Translating gives CASSPSGLNTEAFF. This rearrangement joins TRBV27 to TRBJ1-1; no firm D call. Trimming removed 5 bases from V and 2 bases from J, with 12 bases in between. CDR1 MNHEY and CDR2 SMNVEV come from the germline V gene (reference sequence). The CDR3 is made up of 14 amino acids.